The 32 T cell receptor beta chains reported below all come from one sample, sequenced in a study of T cell clones after liver transplantation. The data were produced by immunoSEQ multiplex PCR, yet TCRdb's version contains in-frame clones alone and is incomplete. The table records about 51,000 clones, 86% of them present only once. Sequenced here: CD8+ T cells from blood, sampled 12 months after liver transplant. The source of these receptors is a human patient who received a liver transplant. Some T cells may be graft donor cells.

This chain connects TRBV27 to TRBJ2-1, with D perhaps matching TRBD2 (6 bases). The CDR3 has 14 amino acids. Trimming took 3 bases from V and 9 from J, leaving 15 bases between them. Germline V gene data show CDR1 as MNHEY and CDR2 as SMNVEV (reference sequence). CDR3 amino acids: CASSFGGSAGEQFF. The CDR3 region has the DNA TGTGCCAGCAGTTTCGGAGGGAGTGCCGGTGAGCAGTTCTTC.

This chain links TRBV5-3 with TRBJ2-3, with D perhaps TRBD1 or TRBD2 (5 bases each). TRBV5-3 is marked as an open reading frame, function uncertain. Between the trimmed V and J ends, which lost 1 base and 1 base, there was a span of 16 bases. This CDR3 contains 17 residues. CDR3 in DNA: TGTGCCAGAAGCTTGTTCGGGGCTACATCGGGCACAGATACGCAGTATTTT. It encodes CARSLFGATSGTDTQYF.

The chain combines TRBV6-5 with TRBJ2-2, with 9 bases matching TRBD1. This CDR3 region has 14 residues. The ends lost 6 bases at V and 8 bases at J; junction bases unmatched: 7. Germline loops: CDR1 MNHEY, CDR2 SVGAGI. CDR3 region: CASRRTGGVGELFF. CDR3 DNA sequence: TGTGCCAGCAGGCGAACAGGGGGCGTAGGGGAGCTGTTTTTT.

The V and J genes are TRBV7-9 and TRBJ1-3; a weak D match, TRBD1 (6 bases). V dropped 5 bases and J dropped 2 bases, with 19 bases sitting between them. CDR3 length: 17 amino acids. Per the germline V gene, CDR1 is SEHNR and CDR2 is FQNEAQ (reference sequence). CDR3 bases: TGTGCCAGCAGCAACCTCGGAGGGACACAGGCTGGAAACACCATATATTTT. This codes for CASSNLGGTQAGNTIYF.

The rearrangement uses TRBV6-5 and TRBJ2-2; 7 bases agree with TRBD1. The germline gives CDR1 MNHEY, CDR2 SVGAGI. Losses at the gene ends were 6 bases for V and 0 bases for J; bases not matched to a gene: 4. The CDR3 length is 15 residues. For the CDR3, the DNA is TGTGCCAGCAGCGTAGGACAGGCGAACACCGGGGAGCTGTTTTTT. The encoded protein is CASSVGQANTGELFF.

The V and J genes are TRBV10-2 and TRBJ1-1, with D perhaps TRBD1 (6 bases). V lost 6 bases and J 4 bases, leaving 6 bases between the germline ends. The germline V gene has CDR1 WSHSY and CDR2 SAAADI. CDR3 size: 11 residues. For the CDR3, the DNA is TGCGCCAGCAGAGGGGGCACTGAAGCTTTCTTT. It codes for CASRGGTEAFF.

V is TRBV2 and J is TRBJ2-5; D possibly corresponds to TRBD2 (6 bases). Germline V CDR1 and CDR2: SNHLY, FYNNEI. The CDR3 has 20 amino acids. Trimming removed 6 bases at V and 0 bases at J, with 29 bases between. The CDR3 spells CASRGEVQDSYNGYQETQYF. DNA for the CDR3: TGTGCCAGCAGAGGGGAGGTACAGGATTCCTACAATGGGTACCAAGAGACCCAGTACTTC.

V and J are TRBV19 and TRBJ1-1, with D possibly TRBD1 on 6 matching bases. Germline V gives CDR1 LNHDA, CDR2 SQIVND (reference sequence). This CDR3 spans 15 amino acids. Trimming pared 3 bases from V and 1 base from J, leaving 12 bases between. Here the CDR3 reads CASSIRGAGNTEAFF. The DNA for the CDR3 is TGTGCCAGTAGTATTCGGGGGGCGGGGAACACTGAAGCTTTCTTT.

Only a few counts were recorded for this clone. This chain connects TRBV29-1 to TRBJ2-7, with D possibly being TRBD1 or TRBD2 (6 bases each). The CDR3 covers 16 residues. V shed 4 bases and J shed 4 bases, with 23 bases lying between them. CDR1 SQVTM and CDR2 ANQGSEA come from the germline V gene. CDR3 nucleotides: TGCAGCGTTGGGGCCCCTGGGGGGCACGGACTGTACGAGCAGTACTTC. Protein sequence: CSVGAPGGHGLYEQYF.

This chain uses TRBV4-1 with TRBJ2-6; TRBD2 agrees at 8 bases. CDR1 is MGHRA, CDR2 YSYEKL, per germline. This CDR3 is built from 17 residues. V trimming: 4 bases; J trimming: 1 base; junction bases outside the gene matches: 6. The DNA for the CDR3 is TGCGCCAGCAGCCCTACAGCGGGGGTTTCTGGGGCCAACGTCCTGACTTTC. Protein: CASSPTAGVSGANVLTF.

The V call is TRBV28, the J call TRBJ2-7; 9 bases match TRBD1. In germline, CDR1 is MDHEN, CDR2 SYDVKM. This CDR3 region has 15 residues. After removal of 4 bases from V and 3 bases from J, the junction contained 7 bases not matched to a gene. The CDR3 bases are TGTGCCAGCAGTTATACAGGGGGCCCCTACTACGAGCAGTACTTC. Its translation: CASSYTGGPYYEQYF.

Only a few counts were recorded for this clone. The gene calls are TRBV5-4 and TRBJ2-4, with D hard to call. Germline V gene data show CDR1 as SGHNT and CDR2 as YYREEE (reference sequence). V was trimmed by 3 bases and J by 10 bases, leaving 11 bases between them. CDR3 length equals 12 residues. The CDR3 nucleotides are TGTGCCAGCAGCTACGGGCCCTTAATTCAGTACTTC. It specifies CASSYGPLIQYF.

The V call is TRBV5-3, the J call TRBJ2-7, with a weak D call TRBD1 (5 bases). TRBV5-3 is classed as an ORF, of uncertain function. V was pared by 2 bases and J by 1 base, with 13 bases between. The CDR3 is 15 residues long. The CDR3: CARSFQLGPSYEQYF. The CDR3 DNA sequence: TGTGCCAGAAGCTTCCAGTTGGGGCCTTCCTACGAGCAGTACTTC.

This chain joins TRBV28 and TRBJ2-1; 8 bases are shared with TRBD2. The trim removed 4 bases at V and 7 bases at J, leaving 9 bases unmatched. The CDR3 length is 15 residues. CDR1 and CDR2 (germline): MDHEN, SYDVKM. The CDR3 DNA follows: TGTGCCAGCAGTTATAGCGGGACGGTTTCGAATGAGCAGTTCTTC. Translation gives CASSYSGTVSNEQFF.

This chain connects TRBV27 to TRBJ2-7; a possible D gene is TRBD1 (5 bases). In germline, CDR1 is MNHEY, CDR2 SMNVEV (reference sequence). The CDR3 consists of 14 residues. V lost 5 bases and J 4 bases, leaving 15 bases between the germline ends. The CDR3 is CASSLKAGLYEQYF. In DNA, the CDR3 is TGTGCCAGCAGTCTAAAGGCAGGGTTGTACGAGCAGTACTTC.

CDR3 nucleotide sequence: TGTGCCAGCAGTCTCACAGGGGGCACTGAAGCTTTCTTT. Amino acids: CASSLTGGTEAFF. The rearrangement links TRBV7-9 to TRBJ1-1; TRBD1 agrees at 8 bases. Germline lookup yields CDR1 SEHNR and CDR2 FQNEAQ (reference sequence). Trimming at V came to 6 bases and at J to 4 bases, leaving 4 bases not matched to a gene. The CDR3 sequence is 13 residues long.

This chain links TRBV11-2 with TRBJ1-5; D ambiguous. Trimming left V 3 bases short and J 4 bases short, with 10 bases between. Germline lookup yields CDR1 SGHAT and CDR2 FQNNGV. The CDR3 spans 14 residues. The CDR3, as DNA: TGTGCCAGCAGCTTTGGACGGGTAAATCAGCCCCAGCATTTT. It is translated as CASSFGRVNQPQHF.

V and J are TRBV5-4 and TRBJ2-5; either TRBD1 or TRBD2 may fit D (6 bases each). Germline CDR1 reads SGHNT; CDR2 reads YYREEE (reference sequence). V gave up 4 bases and J gave up 5 bases, with 12 bases separating them. The CDR3 consists of 13 residues. CDR3 sequence (DNA): TGTGCCAGCAGCCCTGGAGGGGGGGAGACCCAGTACTTC. Amino acids: CASSPGGGETQYF. The full variable domain, its missing parts supplied by reference TRBV5-4 and TRBJ2-5, is ETGVTQSPTHLIKTRGQQVTLRCSSQSGHNTVSWYQQALGQGPQFIFQYYREEENGRGNFPPRFSGLQFPNYSSELNVNALELDDSALYLCASSPGGGETQYFGPGTRLLVL.

In this sample, this clone turned up many times. V is TRBV4-1 and J is TRBJ1-1; no firm D call. Per germline, CDR1 MGHRA and CDR2 YSYEKL. The CDR3 is 15 residues long. V was pared by 4 bases and J by 0 bases, with 12 bases between. In nucleotides, the CDR3 is TGCGCCAGCAGCCTAAGTGCGGGGATGAACACTGAAGCTTTCTTT. Translating it yields CASSLSAGMNTEAFF.

The chain couples TRBV7-9 to TRBJ2-7; 10 bases fit TRBD2. Germline trimming cut 5 bases from V and 3 bases from J; bases unmatched to any gene: 4. This CDR3 spans 14 amino acids. CDR1 is SEHNR and CDR2 is FQNEAQ in the germline V gene (reference sequence). This chain's CDR3 is CASSPSGGFYEQYF. The CDR3 coding sequence is TGTGCCAGCAGCCCTAGCGGGGGTTTCTACGAGCAGTACTTC.

The V and J genes are TRBV19 and TRBJ2-7; D may be TRBD2 (5 bases). The ends were cut back, 7 bases at V and 7 bases at J, with 20 bases in the middle. The CDR3 runs to 14 residues. Per the germline V gene, CDR1 is LNHDA and CDR2 is SQIVND (reference sequence). The DNA for the CDR3 is TGTGCCAGTAAATGGTCAAGCGGTTCTGGAGAGCAGTACTTC. Its translation is CASKWSSGSGEQYF.

Notes on this clone: The junction and the germline gene differ at one end; a read error may be behind it. The chain combines TRBV10-3 with TRBJ2-3, with 8 bases that match TRBD2. Germline V gives CDR1 ENHRY, CDR2 SYGVKD. CDR3 length equals 15 residues. The CDR3 sequence is CAISEPSGSIDTQYF. CDR3 sequence (DNA): TGTGCCATCAGTGAGCCGAGCGGGAGCATAGATACGCAGTATTTT.

The rearrangement uses TRBV2 and TRBJ1-2; perhaps TRBD1 as D (6 bases). The V gene's germline CDR1 is SNHLY and CDR2 FYNNEI. V was shortened by 4 bases and J by 4 bases, with 16 bases between the two germline ends. CDR3 length: 15 residues. The CDR3 spells CASSVSGGAGYGYTF. The CDR3 DNA reads TGTGCCAGCAGTGTATCCGGGGGCGCGGGCTATGGCTACACCTTC. The full variable domain, its missing parts supplied by reference TRBV2 and TRBJ1-2, is EPEVTQTPSHQVTQMGQEVILRCVPISNHLYFYWYRQILGQKVEFLVSFYNNEISEKSEIFDDQFSVERPDGSNFTLKIRSTKLEDSAMYFCASSVSGGAGYGYTFGSGTRLTVV.

This clone was observed a single time. V is TRBV19 and J is TRBJ2-3, with 9 bases fitting TRBD1. V gave up 6 bases and J gave up 2 bases; unmatched junction bases: 6. The germline gives CDR1 LNHDA, CDR2 SQIVND (reference sequence). The CDR3 is made up of 15 amino acids. The CDR3 DNA reads as TGTGCCAGTAGACGGCGGGACAGGGTCACAGATACGCAGTATTTT. Its translation is CASRRRDRVTDTQYF.

This rearrangement joins TRBV9 to TRBJ2-3, with 8 bases identical to TRBD2. The CDR3 consists of 15 residues. The J segment lost 2 bases and the V segment lost 2 bases, leaving 4 bases of the junction unmatched. The germline V gene has CDR1 SGDLS and CDR2 YYNGEE. The CDR3 spells CASSVGLALTDTQYF. In DNA, the CDR3 is TGTGCCAGCAGCGTTGGACTAGCTCTCACAGATACGCAGTATTTT.

This sequence joins TRBV7-9 and TRBJ2-4; 7 nucleotides align to TRBD1. Germline-derived CDR1 and CDR2 are SEHNR and FQNEAQ (reference sequence). The CDR3 has 15 amino acids. V shed 5 bases and J 8 bases; nucleotides not matched to a gene: 12. The CDR3 here is CASSQTGLFSYIQYF. The CDR3 DNA follows: TGTGCCAGCAGCCAGACAGGGTTATTTAGTTACATTCAGTACTTC. Using reference TRBV7-9 and TRBJ2-4 for the parts outside the CDR3, the full variable domain is DTGVSQNPRHKITKRGQNVTFRCDPISEHNRLYWYRQTLGQGPEFLTYFQNEAQLEKSRLLSDRFSAERPKGSFSTLEIQRTEQGDSAMYLCASSQTGLFSYIQYFGAGTRLSVL.

The chain links TRBV27 to TRBJ1-5; D is ambiguous. Germline assignment: CDR1 MNHEY and CDR2 SMNVEV (reference sequence). The length of the CDR3 is 16 residues. V dropped 1 base and J dropped 2 bases, with 12 bases sitting between them. This CDR3 reads CASSLFGRVGNQPQHF. The DNA for the CDR3 is TGTGCCAGCAGTTTATTTGGGCGTGTTGGCAATCAGCCCCAGCATTTT.

The V call is TRBV27, the J call TRBJ1-1; weak D call: TRBD1 (6 bases). The CDR3 loop spans 15 amino acids. Trimming left V 6 bases short and J 3 bases short, with 17 bases between. Germline values: CDR1 MNHEY, CDR2 SMNVEV (reference sequence). This CDR3 reads CASRALDSEYTEAFF. DNA for the CDR3: TGTGCCAGCAGGGCGCTGGACAGCGAATACACTGAAGCTTTCTTT.

This clone showed up just once. The rearrangement uses TRBV4-1 and TRBJ1-6; D not resolved. Germline V gives CDR1 MGHRA, CDR2 YSYEKL. CDR3 length: 14 residues. The ends were cut back, 0 bases at V and 8 bases at J, with 8 bases in the middle. The CDR3 reads CASSQDRADSPLHF. In nucleotides, the CDR3 is TGCGCCAGCAGCCAAGATAGAGCAGATTCACCCCTCCACTTT.

The chain employs TRBV6-5 and TRBJ1-1; maybe TRBD1 (5 bases). V dropped 2 bases and J dropped 2 bases, with 9 bases sitting between them. This CDR3 spans 14 amino acids. Looked up from germline, CDR1 is MNHEY and CDR2 is SVGAGI. In DNA, the CDR3 is TGTGCCAGCAGTTACGGGACGGCTAACACTGAAGCTTTCTTT. Translating it yields CASSYGTANTEAFF.

This clone was recorded many times. The gene calls are TRBV7-8 and TRBJ2-2; 10 bases agree with TRBD1. V was pared by 3 bases and J by 4 bases, with 11 bases of the junction left unmatched. This CDR3 comprises 18 residues. Germline assignment: CDR1 SGHVS and CDR2 FQNEAQ. CDR3 bases: TGTGCCAGCAGCTTCGGGACAGGGGCGTTTTTCAGCACCGGGGAGCTGTTTTTT. It encodes CASSFGTGAFFSTGELFF. The full variable domain, its missing parts supplied by reference TRBV7-8 and TRBJ2-2, is GAGVSQSPRYKVAKRGQDVALRCDPISGHVSLFWYQQALGQGPEFLTYFQNEAQLDKSGLPSDRFFAERPEGSVSTLKIQRTQQEDSAVYLCASSFGTGAFFSTGELFFGEGSRLTVL.

This chain connects TRBV19 to TRBJ1-1; D gene uncertain. The germline V gene encodes CDR1 LNHDA and CDR2 SQIVND (reference sequence). The CDR3 is made up of 13 amino acids. Trimming shortened V by 6 bases and J by 0 bases, and 8 bases separated the two germline ends. This chain's CDR3 is CASSITVNTEAFF. CDR3 nucleotides: TGTGCCAGTAGCATTACAGTGAACACTGAAGCTTTCTTT.